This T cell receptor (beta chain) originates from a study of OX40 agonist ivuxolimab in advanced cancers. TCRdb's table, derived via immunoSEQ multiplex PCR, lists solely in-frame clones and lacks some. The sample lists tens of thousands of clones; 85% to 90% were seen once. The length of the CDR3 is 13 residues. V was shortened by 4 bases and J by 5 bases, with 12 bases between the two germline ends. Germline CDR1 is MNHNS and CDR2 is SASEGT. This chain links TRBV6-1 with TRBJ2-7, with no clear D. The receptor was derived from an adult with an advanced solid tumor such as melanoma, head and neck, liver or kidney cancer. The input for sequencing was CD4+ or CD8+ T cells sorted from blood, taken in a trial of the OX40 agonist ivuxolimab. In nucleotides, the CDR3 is TGTGCCAGCAGTGTAGATTTGGGCCACGAGCAGTACTTC. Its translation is CASSVDLGHEQYF.